This T cell receptor beta chain is drawn from a study of T-cell memory formation after mild COVID-19. This clonotype appeared a few times. The antigen is unknown. Germline V CDR1 and CDR2: SGDLS, YYNGEE. The CDR3 is 11 residues long. V was pared by 5 bases and J by 15 bases, with 15 bases between. General study points: Clones contracting across day 15 to 85 had a balanced CD4/CD8 profile; later expanding clones leaned CD4+.

5'RACE, which relied on constant-segment primers, yielded TCR alpha and TCR beta cDNA libraries carrying sample barcodes and UMIs. In TCRdb, the 5' RACE reads were re-called with MiXCR into one record per CDR3 protein. The table records about 320,000 distinct CDR3 sequences, about 13% of them present only once. Sequenced: PBMCs or a T cell subset sorted from them (not recorded which). The chain combines TRBV9 with TRBJ2-4, with D possibly being TRBD2 (5 bases). This clonotype was obtained from a man aged 18-30 years who had mild COVID-19 (a few samples of this study predate the infection). Cell type and time point are not known. The CDR3 region is CASSGEGRTYF. In nucleotides, the CDR3 is TGTGCCAGCAGTGGAGAGGGCCGGACGTACTTC.